This record looks at one T cell receptor (beta chain) sequence and its context. V lost 4 bases, J lost 4 bases, and 10 bases lay in between. The germline V gene has CDR1 MNHNY and CDR2 SVGAGI (reference sequence). This CDR3 spans 14 amino acids. Methods used by the authors: Amplification of reference gene primers was used by the study to estimate nucleated cell counts. Profiling relied on immunoSEQ multiplex PCR, and the TCRdb table lists in-frame clones only, not all of them. That table gives V, J and clone size, and the DNA gave D and trimming. The sample contains roughly 75,000 clones, about 74% of which appear only once. The sample originates from a study of blood T cell repertoires in COVID-19. Study background: T cells, B-cell-depleted T cells, or PBMCs provided the cDNA or gDNA that served as material.

V is TRBV6-6 and J is TRBJ1-4; possible D gene TRBD1, 6 bases. Input material: peripheral blood. The TCR was taken from a human donor with acute or convalescent COVID-19. The donor label of this sample is uncertain. CDR3 nucleotides: TGTGCCAGCAGTTGGACAGCTCTTAATGAAAAACTGTTTTTT. This codes for CASSWTALNEKLFF.